Given below is one T cell receptor (beta chain) in context. These data originate in a study of blood T cell repertoires in COVID-19. Study-level background: Donors in the United States, Italy and Spain gave samples during acute or convalescent COVID-19. In each case, the material was cDNA or gDNA derived from T cells, B-cell-depleted T cells, or PBMCs.

In the original workflow: Using reference gene primer amplification, nucleated cell counts were estimated. The table came from immunoSEQ multiplex PCR; TCRdb's copy has only in-frame clones and leaves some out. Clonal size and the V and J genes are those of that table, whereas D and trimming came from the DNA. The table includes approximately 220,000 clones, 85% to 90% detected once. Sequencing was done on a sample of peripheral blood. This receptor was taken from a man aged 55 to 70 who had recovered from COVID-19.

CDR3 coding DNA: TGTGCCACCTCACCAGGGTACGGTGAGCAGTTCTTC. This encodes CATSPGYGEQFF. This chain links TRBV24-1 with TRBJ2-1; the D gene is possibly TRBD1 (5 bases). This CDR3 has 12 residues. The V end lost 9 bases, the J end lost 9 bases, and 14 bases lay between the germline ends. Germline CDR1 reads KGHDR; CDR2 reads SFDVKD.